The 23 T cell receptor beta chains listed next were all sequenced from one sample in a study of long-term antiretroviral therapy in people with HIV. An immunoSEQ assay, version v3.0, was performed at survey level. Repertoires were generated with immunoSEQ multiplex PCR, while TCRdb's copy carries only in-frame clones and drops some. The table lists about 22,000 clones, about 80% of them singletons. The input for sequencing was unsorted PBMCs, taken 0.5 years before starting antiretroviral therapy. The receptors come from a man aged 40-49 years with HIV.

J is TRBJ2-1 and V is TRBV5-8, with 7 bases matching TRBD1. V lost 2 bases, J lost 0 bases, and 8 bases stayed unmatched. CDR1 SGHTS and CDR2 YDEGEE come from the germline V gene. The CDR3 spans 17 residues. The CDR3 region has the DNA TGTGCCAGCAGCTTTAACAGGGGAAAGAGCTCCTACAATGAGCAGTTCTTC. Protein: CASSFNRGKSSYNEQFF.

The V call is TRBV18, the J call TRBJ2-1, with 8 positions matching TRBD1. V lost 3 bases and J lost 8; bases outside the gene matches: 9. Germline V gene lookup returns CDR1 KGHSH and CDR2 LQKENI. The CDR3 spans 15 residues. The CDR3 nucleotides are TGTGCCAGCTCACCCCCTCTACAGGGGGAGGATGAGCAGTTCTTC. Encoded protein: CASSPPLQGEDEQFF.

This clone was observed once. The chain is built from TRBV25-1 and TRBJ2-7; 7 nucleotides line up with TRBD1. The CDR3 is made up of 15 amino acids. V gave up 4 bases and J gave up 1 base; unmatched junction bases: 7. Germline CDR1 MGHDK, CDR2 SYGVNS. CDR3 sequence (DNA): TGTGCCAGCAGTGTGGAGAGGGGGCGGTCCTACGAGCAGTACTTC. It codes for CASSVERGRSYEQYF.

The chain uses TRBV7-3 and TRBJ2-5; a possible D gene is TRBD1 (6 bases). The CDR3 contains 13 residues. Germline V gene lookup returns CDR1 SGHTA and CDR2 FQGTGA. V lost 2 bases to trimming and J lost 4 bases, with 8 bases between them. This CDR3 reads CASSLSRGETQYF. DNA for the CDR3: TGTGCCAGCAGCTTATCCAGGGGAGAGACCCAGTACTTC. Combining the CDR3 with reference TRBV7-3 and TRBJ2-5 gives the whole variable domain GAGVSQTPSNKVTEKGKYVELRCDPISGHTALYWYRQSLGQGPEFLIYFQGTGAADDSGLPNDRFFAVRPEGSVSTLKIQRTERGDSAVYLCASSLSRGETQYFGPGTRLLVL.

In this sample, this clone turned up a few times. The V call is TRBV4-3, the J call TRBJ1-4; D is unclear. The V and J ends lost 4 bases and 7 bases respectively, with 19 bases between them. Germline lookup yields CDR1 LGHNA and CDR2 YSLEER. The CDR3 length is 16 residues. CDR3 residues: CASSPGGRVRGEKLFF. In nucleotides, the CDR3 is TGCGCCAGCAGCCCGGGTGGTAGGGTGCGAGGTGAAAAACTGTTTTTT.

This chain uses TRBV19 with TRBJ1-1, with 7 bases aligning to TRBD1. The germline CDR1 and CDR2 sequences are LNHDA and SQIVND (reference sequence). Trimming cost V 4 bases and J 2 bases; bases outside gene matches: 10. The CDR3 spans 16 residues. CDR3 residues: CASSTRQGRLNTEAFF. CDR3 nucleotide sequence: TGTGCCAGTAGTACTCGACAGGGCCGGCTTAACACTGAAGCTTTCTTT.

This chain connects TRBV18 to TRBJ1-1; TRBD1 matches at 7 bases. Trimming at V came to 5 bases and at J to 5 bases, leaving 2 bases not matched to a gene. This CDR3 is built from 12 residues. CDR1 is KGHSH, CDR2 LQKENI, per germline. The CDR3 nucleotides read TGTGCCAGCTCAGCGGACAGGACTGAAGCTTTCTTT. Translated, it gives CASSADRTEAFF.

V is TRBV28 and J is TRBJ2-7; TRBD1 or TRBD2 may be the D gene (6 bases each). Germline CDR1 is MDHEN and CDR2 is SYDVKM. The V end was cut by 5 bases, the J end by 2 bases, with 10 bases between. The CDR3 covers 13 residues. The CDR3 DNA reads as TGTGCCAGCAGTGACAGGACTACCTACGAGCAGTACTTC. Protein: CASSDRTTYEQYF.

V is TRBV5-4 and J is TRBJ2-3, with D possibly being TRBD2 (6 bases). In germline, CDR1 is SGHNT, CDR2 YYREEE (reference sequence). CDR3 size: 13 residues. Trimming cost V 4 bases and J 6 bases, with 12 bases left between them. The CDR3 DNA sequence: TGTGCCAGCAGCACCCCTCTAGCGGATACGCAGTATTTT. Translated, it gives CASSTPLADTQYF.

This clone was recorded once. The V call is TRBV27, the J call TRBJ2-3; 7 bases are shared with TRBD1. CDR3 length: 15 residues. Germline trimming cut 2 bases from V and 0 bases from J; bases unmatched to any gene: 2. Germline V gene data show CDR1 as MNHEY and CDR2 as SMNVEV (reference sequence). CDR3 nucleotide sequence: TGTGCCAGCAGTTTAGAGGGGGCTAGCACAGATACGCAGTATTTT. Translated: CASSLEGASTDTQYF.

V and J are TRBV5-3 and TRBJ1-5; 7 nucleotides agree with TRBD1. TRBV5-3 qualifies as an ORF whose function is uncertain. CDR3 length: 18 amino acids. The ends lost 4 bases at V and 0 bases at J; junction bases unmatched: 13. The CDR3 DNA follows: TGTGCCAGAAGCCTGAGACAGGGAAAATTTGATAGCAATCAGCCCCAGCATTTT. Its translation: CARSLRQGKFDSNQPQHF.

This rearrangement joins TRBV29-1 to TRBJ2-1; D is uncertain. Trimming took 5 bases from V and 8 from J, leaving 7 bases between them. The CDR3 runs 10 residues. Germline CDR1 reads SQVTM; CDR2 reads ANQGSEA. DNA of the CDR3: TGCAGCGTTCTTTACGATGAGCAGTTCTTC. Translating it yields CSVLYDEQFF.

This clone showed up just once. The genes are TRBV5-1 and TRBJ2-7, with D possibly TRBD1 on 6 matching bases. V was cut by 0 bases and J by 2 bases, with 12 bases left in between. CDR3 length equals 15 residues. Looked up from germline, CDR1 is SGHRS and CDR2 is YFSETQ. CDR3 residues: CASSLGYRAAYEQYF. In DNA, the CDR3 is TGCGCCAGCAGCTTGGGGTACAGGGCGGCCTACGAGCAGTACTTC.

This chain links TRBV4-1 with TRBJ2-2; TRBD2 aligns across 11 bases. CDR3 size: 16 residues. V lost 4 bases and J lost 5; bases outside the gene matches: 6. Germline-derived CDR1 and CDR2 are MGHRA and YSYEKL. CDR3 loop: CASSPISGGATGELFF. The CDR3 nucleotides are TGCGCCAGCAGCCCTATTAGCGGGGGGGCAACCGGGGAGCTGTTTTTT.

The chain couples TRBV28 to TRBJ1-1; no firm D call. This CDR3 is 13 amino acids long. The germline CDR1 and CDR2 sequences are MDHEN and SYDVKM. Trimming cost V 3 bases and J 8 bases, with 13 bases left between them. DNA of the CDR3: TGTGCCAGCAGTTTGGGTTCTGGCACAGAAGCTTTCTTT. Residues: CASSLGSGTEAFF. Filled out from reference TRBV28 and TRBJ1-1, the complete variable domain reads DVKVTQSSRYLVKRTGEKVFLECVQDMDHENMFWYRQDPGLGLRLIYFSYDVKMKEKGDIPEGYSVSREKKERFSLILESASTNQTSMYLCASSLGSGTEAFFGQGTRLTVV.

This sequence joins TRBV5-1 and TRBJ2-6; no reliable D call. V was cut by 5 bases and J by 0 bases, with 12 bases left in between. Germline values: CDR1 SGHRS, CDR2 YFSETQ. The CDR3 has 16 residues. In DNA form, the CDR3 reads TGCGCCAGCAGGGAGAGCCCGAGCTCTGGGGCCAACGTCCTGACTTTC. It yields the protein CASRESPSSGANVLTF.

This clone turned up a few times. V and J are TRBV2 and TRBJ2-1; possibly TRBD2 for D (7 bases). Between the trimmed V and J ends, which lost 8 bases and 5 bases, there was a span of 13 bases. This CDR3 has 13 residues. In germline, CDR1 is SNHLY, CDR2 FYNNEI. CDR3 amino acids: CASRGGANNEQFF. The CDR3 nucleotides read TGTGCCAGCCGAGGGGGGGCGAACAATGAGCAGTTCTTC.

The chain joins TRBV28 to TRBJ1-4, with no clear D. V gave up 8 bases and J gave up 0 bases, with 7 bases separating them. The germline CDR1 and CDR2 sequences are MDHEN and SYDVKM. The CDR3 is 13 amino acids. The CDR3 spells CASLRATNEKLFF. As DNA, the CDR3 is TGTGCCAGCTTACGGGCAACTAATGAAAAACTGTTTTTT.

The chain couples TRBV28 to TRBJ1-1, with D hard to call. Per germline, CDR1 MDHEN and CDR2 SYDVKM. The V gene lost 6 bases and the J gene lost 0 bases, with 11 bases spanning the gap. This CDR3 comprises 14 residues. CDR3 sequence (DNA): TGTGCCAGCAGCCCCCCCGTTCTGAACACTGAAGCTTTCTTT. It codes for CASSPPVLNTEAFF.

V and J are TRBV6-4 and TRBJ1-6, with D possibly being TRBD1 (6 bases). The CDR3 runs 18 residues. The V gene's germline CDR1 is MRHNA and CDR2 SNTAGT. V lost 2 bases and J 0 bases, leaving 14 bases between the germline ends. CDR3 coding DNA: TGTGCCAGCAGTGACAACGACAGGCGCTTCTCCTATAATTCACCCCTCCACTTT. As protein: CASSDNDRRFSYNSPLHF.

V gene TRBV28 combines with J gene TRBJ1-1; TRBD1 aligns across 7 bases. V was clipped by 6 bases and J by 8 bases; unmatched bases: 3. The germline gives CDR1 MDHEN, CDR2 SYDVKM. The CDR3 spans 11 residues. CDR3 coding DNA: TGTGCCAGCAGACGACAGGGAGAAGCTTTCTTT. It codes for CASRRQGEAFF.

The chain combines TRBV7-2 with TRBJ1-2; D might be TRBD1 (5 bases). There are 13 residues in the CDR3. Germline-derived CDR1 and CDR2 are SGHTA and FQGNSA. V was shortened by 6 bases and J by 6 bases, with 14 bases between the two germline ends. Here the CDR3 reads CASSPRGVDGYTF. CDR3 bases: TGTGCCAGCAGTCCTAGGGGAGTGGATGGCTACACCTTC.

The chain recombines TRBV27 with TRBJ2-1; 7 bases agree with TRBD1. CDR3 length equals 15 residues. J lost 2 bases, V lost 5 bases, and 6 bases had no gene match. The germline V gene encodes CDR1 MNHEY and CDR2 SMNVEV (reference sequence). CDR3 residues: CASSLDRVAYNEQFF. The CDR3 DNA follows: TGTGCCAGCAGTCTTGACAGGGTAGCCTACAATGAGCAGTTCTTC.